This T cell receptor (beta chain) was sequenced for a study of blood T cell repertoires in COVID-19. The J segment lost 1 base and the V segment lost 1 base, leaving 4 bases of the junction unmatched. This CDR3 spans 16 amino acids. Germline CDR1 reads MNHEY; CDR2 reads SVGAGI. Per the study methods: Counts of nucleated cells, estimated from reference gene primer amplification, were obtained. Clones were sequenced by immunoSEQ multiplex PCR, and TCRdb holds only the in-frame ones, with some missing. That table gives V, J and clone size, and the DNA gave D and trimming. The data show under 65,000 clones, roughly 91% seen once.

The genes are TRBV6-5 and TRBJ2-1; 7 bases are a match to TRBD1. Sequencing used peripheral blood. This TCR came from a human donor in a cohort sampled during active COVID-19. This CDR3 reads CASSYLTGPSYNEQFF. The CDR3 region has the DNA TGTGCCAGCAGTTACTTGACAGGGCCATCCTACAATGAGCAGTTCTTC.